The next 16 T cell receptor beta chains were all read from a single sample in a study of OX40 agonist ivuxolimab in advanced cancers. Only in-frame clones appear in the TCRdb table, and some are missing; sequencing was by immunoSEQ multiplex PCR. The sample holds 75,000 to 100,000 clones, around 90% seen once. The source was CD4+ or CD8+ T cells sorted from blood, collected in a trial of the OX40 agonist ivuxolimab. The source of these receptors is an adult with an advanced solid tumor such as melanoma, head and neck, liver or kidney cancer.

The V and J genes are TRBV4-1 and TRBJ2-2; the match to TRBD2 covers 8 bases. CDR1 is MGHRA, CDR2 YSYEKL, per germline. CDR3 length: 17 amino acids. Trimming at V came to 1 base and at J to 2 bases, leaving 6 bases not matched to a gene. CDR3 sequence reads: CASSQAGGVVNTGELFF. The DNA of the CDR3 is TGCGCCAGCAGCCAAGCGGGGGGGGTAGTCAACACCGGGGAGCTGTTTTTT.

The chain has TRBV12-5 and TRBJ1-1; D gene ambiguous. V gave up 7 bases and J gave up 1 base, with 7 bases separating them. This CDR3 has 12 residues. Germline assignment: CDR1 LGHNT and CDR2 FRNRAP. CDR3 residues: CASAFSNTEAFF. In DNA, the CDR3 is TGTGCTAGTGCTTTCTCGAACACTGAAGCTTTCTTT.

The V gene is TRBV5-1, the J gene TRBJ1-4, with D perhaps TRBD1 (6 bases). Per germline, CDR1 SGHRS and CDR2 YFSETQ. Trimming left V 2 bases short and J 8 bases short, with 16 bases between. The CDR3 runs 15 residues. CDR3 nucleotides: TGCGCCAGCAGCTTTGGGCCCAGGGGAGGGGAAAAACTGTTTTTT. Translation gives CASSFGPRGGEKLFF.

V usage is TRBV7-6 and J usage is TRBJ2-1, with D possibly being TRBD2 (6 bases). This CDR3 spans 15 amino acids. CDR1 and CDR2 from the germline V gene are SGHVS and FNYEAQ. The V gene lost 5 bases and the J gene lost 7 bases, with 18 bases spanning the gap. CDR3 loop: CASSQGLGGRNEQFF. DNA for the CDR3: TGTGCCAGCAGCCAGGGACTTGGGGGTCGGAATGAGCAGTTCTTC.

J is TRBJ2-7 and V is TRBV5-1; D call uncertain. This CDR3 contains 15 residues. CDR1 SGHRS and CDR2 YFSETQ come from the germline V gene. V was clipped by 0 bases and J by 3 bases, with 13 bases between them. CDR3 DNA sequence: TGCGCCAGCAGCTTGGAACCAGCCAGGTTCTACGAGCAGTACTTC. Its translation: CASSLEPARFYEQYF.

The chain carries TRBV9 and TRBJ2-2; perhaps TRBD1 as D (6 bases). Germline V CDR1 and CDR2: SGDLS, YYNGEE. V lost 3 bases to trimming and J lost 6 bases, with 18 bases between them. This CDR3 comprises 16 residues. In DNA form, the CDR3 reads TGTGCCAGCAGCGACTCCGACAGGAAGCCGGCCGGGGAGCTGTTTTTT. Translation: CASSDSDRKPAGELFF.

This clone was detected a few times. The chain is built from TRBV19 and TRBJ1-6; D is undetermined. Germline V gene lookup returns CDR1 LNHDA and CDR2 SQIVND (reference sequence). Trimming stripped 4 bases from V and 7 bases from J, with 17 bases between. The length of the CDR3 is 16 residues. This chain's CDR3 is CASSTEGTLRNSPLHF. The CDR3, as DNA: TGTGCCAGTAGTACAGAGGGCACTTTGAGGAATTCACCCCTCCACTTT.

Many counts were recorded for this clone. The chain is built from TRBV7-2 and TRBJ1-2, with D perhaps TRBD1 (6 bases). With 1 base removed from V and 8 bases from J, the gap between germline ends came to 14 bases. This CDR3 is built from 14 residues. Germline V gene lookup returns CDR1 SGHTA and CDR2 FQGNSA. The CDR3 coding sequence is TGTGCCAGCAGCTTAGACAGGGACCTAGGGGGCTACACCTTC. It codes for CASSLDRDLGGYTF.

This sequence joins TRBV4-2 and TRBJ1-6; 7 nucleotides match TRBD1. Germline CDR1 LGHNA, CDR2 YNFKEQ. With V trimmed by 3 bases and J by 2 bases, 10 bases remained unmatched. There are 18 residues in the CDR3. CDR3 in amino acids: CASSQSNRGVAYNSPLHF. The CDR3 coding sequence is TGTGCCAGCAGCCAGAGTAACAGGGGAGTCGCCTATAATTCACCCCTCCACTTT.

V and J are TRBV19 and TRBJ2-7; D not resolved. V was cut by 3 bases and J by 1 base, with 7 bases left in between. From germline, CDR1 is LNHDA and CDR2 SQIVND (reference sequence). This CDR3 contains 13 residues. The CDR3 reads CASSIGNSYEQYF. The CDR3 DNA sequence: TGTGCCAGTAGTATTGGGAATTCCTACGAGCAGTACTTC.

The sample holds one count of this clone. The V gene is TRBV7-8, the J gene TRBJ2-7; D is possibly TRBD1 (5 bases). The CDR3 consists of 15 residues. The germline V gene encodes CDR1 SGHVS and CDR2 FQNEAQ. V was shortened by 3 bases and J by 3 bases, with 15 bases between the two germline ends. This CDR3 is CASSLVGQGGYEQYF. The CDR3 DNA reads TGTGCCAGCAGCTTGGTTGGGCAGGGTGGCTACGAGCAGTACTTC.

The rearrangement joins TRBV19 to TRBJ1-5, with 9 bases that match TRBD1. CDR3 size: 15 residues. Losses at the gene ends were 7 bases for V and 6 bases for J; bases not matched to a gene: 10. Per germline, CDR1 LNHDA and CDR2 SQIVND (reference sequence). The CDR3 nucleotides read TGTGCCAGTACTCCGGGACAGGGCGGTATTCAGCCCCAGCATTTT. Amino acids: CASTPGQGGIQPQHF.

V gene TRBV7-9 combines with J gene TRBJ1-1; no clear D. The CDR3 is 13 amino acids. Germline CDR1 reads SEHNR; CDR2 reads FQNEAQ (reference sequence). V lost 2 bases and J 6 bases, leaving 10 bases between the germline ends. The DNA of the CDR3 is TGTGCCAGCAGCTTAAGGGATTCTCCTGAAGCTTTCTTT. Translating gives CASSLRDSPEAFF. Drawing the rest from reference TRBV7-9 and TRBJ1-1, the complete variable domain is DTGVSQNPRHKITKRGQNVTFRCDPISEHNRLYWYRQTLGQGPEFLTYFQNEAQLEKSRLLSDRFSAERPKGSFSTLEIQRTEQGDSAMYLCASSLRDSPEAFFGQGTRLTVV.

This clone was picked up one time. Without the conserved terminal phenylalanine or tryptophan, this CDR3 likely stems from a read error. The rearrangement joins TRBV6-5 to TRBJ1-6; TRBD1 is a possible D gene (5 bases). Trimming removed 0 bases at V and 8 bases at J, with 11 bases between. The CDR3 runs 15 residues. Germline assignment: CDR1 MNHEY and CDR2 SVGAGI. CDR3 region: CASSYSGARDSPLHL. The DNA for the CDR3 is TGTGCCAGCAGTTACTCTGGGGCCAGGGATTCACCCCTCCACCTT.

In its sample, this clone was seen once. The chain links TRBV7-3 to TRBJ1-6; D is possibly TRBD1 (6 bases). V dropped 0 bases and J dropped 5 bases, with 11 bases sitting between them. The V gene's germline CDR1 is SGHTA and CDR2 FQGTGA. CDR3 length: 16 amino acids. The CDR3 is CASSLTPGEDNSPLHF. Written as DNA, the CDR3 is TGTGCCAGCAGCTTAACCCCAGGGGAGGATAATTCACCCCTCCACTTT.

This sequence joins TRBV5-4 and TRBJ2-3, with D possibly matching TRBD1 (6 bases). CDR3 length equals 13 residues. Trimming took 2 bases from V and 4 from J, leaving 8 bases between them. Germline values: CDR1 SGHNT, CDR2 YYREEE (reference sequence). Written as DNA, the CDR3 is TGTGCCAGCAGCTTCAGGGGAGCAGATACGCAGTATTTT. Its translation is CASSFRGADTQYF.